This T cell receptor (beta chain) was observed in a study of T cells in tuberculosis. Cells were sorted from thawed PBMC rested overnight and stained with GMM-loaded CD1B tetramer, viability dye and anti-CD3. The lipid loaded on the CD1B tetramers was C32 glucose monomycolate from Rhodococcus equi. About 100,000 tetramer-negative cells were sorted from each donor. The germline V gene has CDR1 GTSNPN and CDR2 SVGIG (reference sequence). V dropped 4 bases and J dropped 5; count of bases not matched to a gene: 7. The CDR3 loop spans 13 amino acids. The table came from immunoSEQ multiplex PCR; TCRdb's copy has only in-frame clones and leaves some out. The sample consists of roughly 61,000 clones, 88% of them appearing once.

The sequenced material came from CD1b-GMM tetramer-negative cells sorted from PBMCs. This TCR derives from an adult woman with latent tuberculosis. This chain connects TRBV30 to TRBJ2-5, with 7 bases that match TRBD2. The CDR3 sequence is CAWTRGVRETQYF. The CDR3, as DNA: TGTGCCTGGACCCGGGGGGTTCGTGAGACCCAGTACTTC. Complete variable domain (other parts from reference TRBV30 and TRBJ2-5): SQTIHQWPATLVQPVGSPLSLECTVEGTSNPNLYWYRQAAGRGLQLLFYSVGIGQISSEVPQNLSASRPQDRQFILSSKKLLLSDSGFYLCAWTRGVRETQYFGPGTRLLVL.